Included here is one T cell receptor (beta chain) sequence, with context. What it binds is not known. The CDR3 runs 13 residues. Trimming pared 3 bases from V and 4 bases from J, leaving 11 bases between. CDR1 is SQVTM, CDR2 ANQGSEA, per germline. Produced via immunoSEQ multiplex PCR; TCRdb's table is partial and in-frame only. This sample has some 260,000 clones; about 90% occur once, and the top ten carry 12%. These data come from a study of cytomegalovirus exposure and HLA in healthy donors. General study findings and limits: TCR sequences were mostly rare, though some public TCRs occurred in many donors.

Sequencing was performed on PBMCs. The chain couples TRBV29-1 to TRBJ2-3; D is ambiguous. The sequence was collected from a man younger than 30 in good health and CMV-seropositive. The CDR3 DNA reads as TGCAGCGTTGATTTGGGTAACGCAGATACGCAGTATTTT. This sequence encodes CSVDLGNADTQYF.